This T cell receptor beta chain was captured by sequencing in a study of post-analysis software for immune sequencing data. Unique molecular identifiers tagged the TCR beta cDNA libraries. Each CDR3 protein is one row after TCRdb ran MiXCR on the PCR reads. Here the sample spans hundreds of thousands of distinct CDR3 sequences, around 40% being singletons. Between the trimmed V and J ends, which lost 7 bases and 3 bases, there was a span of 10 bases. There are 14 residues in the CDR3. As concerns this clonotype: What it recognizes is unknown.

Study-wide findings and caveats: Controls showed lower frequencies than patients for roughly 5 TRBV segments, and TRBV5-6, TRBV5-1 and TRBV20-1 were among these.

This clonotype was obtained from a girl aged 10-17 years with multiple sclerosis. Sequencing used blood. The rearrangement joins TRBV12-3 or TRBV12-4 to TRBJ1-6; weak D call: TRBD1 (6 bases). Written as DNA, the CDR3 is TGTGCCAGCACCCGACAGGACTATAATTCACCCCTCCACTTT. As protein: CASTRQDYNSPLHF.